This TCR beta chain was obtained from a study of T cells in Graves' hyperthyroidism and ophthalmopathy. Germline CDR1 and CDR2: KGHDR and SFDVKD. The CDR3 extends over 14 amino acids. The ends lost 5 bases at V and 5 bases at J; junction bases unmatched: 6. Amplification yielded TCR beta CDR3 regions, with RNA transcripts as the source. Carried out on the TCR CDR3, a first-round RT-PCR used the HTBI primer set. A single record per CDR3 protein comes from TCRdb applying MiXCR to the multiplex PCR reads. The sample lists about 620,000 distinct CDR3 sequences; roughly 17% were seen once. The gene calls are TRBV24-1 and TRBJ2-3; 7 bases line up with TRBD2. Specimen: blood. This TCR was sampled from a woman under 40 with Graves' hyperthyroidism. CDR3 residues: CATSVAGVVDTQYF. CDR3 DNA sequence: TGTGCCACCAGTGTCGCGGGAGTGGTAGATACGCAGTATTTT.